These 31 T cell receptor beta chains were all obtained from the same sample, sequenced in a study of long-term antiretroviral therapy in people with HIV. Version v3.0 of the immunoSEQ assay ran at survey level. Repertoires were generated with immunoSEQ multiplex PCR, while TCRdb's copy carries only in-frame clones and drops some. The table lists roughly 25,000 clones, about 79% of them singletons, with about 5.3% in the top ten. Material: unsorted PBMCs, obtained 0.7 years before starting antiretroviral therapy. These receptors originate from a man in his thirties or forties with HIV.

The CDR3 loop is CASGNRGQYEQYF. DNA of the CDR3: TGTGCCAGCGGAAACCGGGGGCAGTACGAGCAGTACTTC. The V gene is TRBV27, the J gene TRBJ2-7; D assignment may be TRBD1 or TRBD2 (6 bases each). The CDR3 is 13 amino acids. From germline, CDR1 is MNHEY and CDR2 SMNVEV (reference sequence). Trimming pared 8 bases from V and 4 bases from J, leaving 15 bases between.

The V call is TRBV6-6, the J call TRBJ2-5; perhaps TRBD1 as D (6 bases). The end of the DNA fits TRBJ2-7 better, so the J call may be wrong. The CDR3 runs 13 residues. Germline CDR1 and CDR2: MNHNY and SVGAGI (reference sequence). CDR3 nucleotide sequence: TGTGCCAGCAGGAAAGGACAGTTCTACGAGCAGTACTTC. This codes for CASRKGQFYEQYF.

A few counts support this clone. The V gene is TRBV7-9, the J gene TRBJ2-7, with TRBD1 matching 10 bases. Losses at the gene ends were 4 bases for V and 6 bases for J; bases not matched to a gene: 6. This CDR3 is 14 amino acids long. Germline V gene data show CDR1 as SEHNR and CDR2 as FQNEAQ (reference sequence). This CDR3 is CASSYRDRGSEQYF. CDR3 DNA sequence: TGTGCCAGCAGCTACCGGGACAGGGGCAGCGAGCAGTACTTC.

The chain recombines TRBV5-1 with TRBJ1-4; 8 nucleotides match TRBD1. Germline V CDR1 and CDR2: SGHRS, YFSETQ. The CDR3 has 16 residues. With V trimmed by 4 bases and J by 3 bases, 8 bases remained unmatched. CDR3 sequence (DNA): TGCGCCAGCAGCGCAGAAACAGGGGGGGCTAATGAAAAACTGTTTTTT. This sequence encodes CASSAETGGANEKLFF. The complete variable domain, with remaining parts taken from reference TRBV5-1 and TRBJ1-4, reads KAGVTQTPRYLIKTRGQQVTLSCSPISGHRSVSWYQQTPGQGLQFLFEYFSETQRNKGNFPGRFSGRQFSNSRSEMNVSTLELGDSALYLCASSAETGGANEKLFFGSGTQLSVL.

The rearrangement links TRBV7-8 to TRBJ2-3, with D hard to call. Trimming removed 0 bases at V and 2 bases at J, with 6 bases between. The V gene's germline CDR1 is SGHVS and CDR2 FQNEAQ. The CDR3 length is 14 residues. The CDR3 spells CASSLAEATDTQYF. The CDR3 region has the DNA TGTGCCAGCAGCTTAGCGGAAGCCACAGATACGCAGTATTTT.

The count of this clone is one. The V call is TRBV19, the J call TRBJ2-7, with 7 bases aligning to TRBD2. The J segment lost 0 bases and the V segment lost 10 bases, leaving 3 bases of the junction unmatched. There are 12 residues in the CDR3. CDR1 and CDR2 (germline): LNHDA, SQIVND (reference sequence). The CDR3 bases are TGTGCCACGGCTAGCGGCTCCTACGAGCAGTACTTC. This gives the protein CATASGSYEQYF.

The J gene is TRBJ2-7, the V gene TRBV7-6; D is ambiguous. This CDR3 is 16 amino acids long. With 6 bases removed from V and 8 bases from J, the gap between germline ends came to 26 bases. Germline assignment: CDR1 SGHVS and CDR2 FNYEAQ. The CDR3 nucleotides read TGTGCCAGCAGTTCCCTACTCGATTCGAATGGCTTGAAGCAGTACTTC. Translated, it gives CASSSLLDSNGLKQYF.

The chain is built from TRBV5-4 and TRBJ2-5; TRBD2 agrees at 9 bases. There are 14 residues in the CDR3. Per germline, CDR1 SGHNT and CDR2 YYREEE (reference sequence). Trimming cost V 3 bases and J 4 bases; bases outside gene matches: 4. The CDR3 protein is CASSSEAGGETQYF. In DNA form, the CDR3 reads TGTGCCAGCAGCTCCGAAGCGGGGGGAGAGACCCAGTACTTC. The variable domain in full, completed from reference TRBV5-4 and TRBJ2-5, reads ETGVTQSPTHLIKTRGQQVTLRCSSQSGHNTVSWYQQALGQGPQFIFQYYREEENGRGNFPPRFSGLQFPNYSSELNVNALELDDSALYLCASSSEAGGETQYFGPGTRLLVL.

The rearrangement uses TRBV6-6 and TRBJ1-5; 7 bases fit TRBD1. V lost 7 bases, J lost 4 bases, and 4 bases stayed unmatched. This CDR3 is built from 13 residues. Germline loops: CDR1 MNHNY, CDR2 SVGAGI (reference sequence). CDR3 bases: TGTGCCAGCACCGGGACAGCAAATCAGCCCCAGCATTTT. Amino acids: CASTGTANQPQHF.

The gene calls are TRBV28 and TRBJ2-3; D is undetermined. The V gene lost 2 bases and the J gene lost 3 bases, with 12 bases spanning the gap. In germline, CDR1 is MDHEN, CDR2 SYDVKM. This CDR3 is built from 15 residues. The CDR3 spells CASSLPKGWTDTQYF. For the CDR3, the DNA is TGTGCCAGCAGTTTACCTAAAGGTTGGACAGATACGCAGTATTTT.

The J gene is TRBJ1-6, the V gene TRBV5-5; D is undetermined. The CDR3 consists of 15 residues. The V and J ends lost 0 bases and 7 bases respectively, with 11 bases between them. The V gene's germline CDR1 is SGHKS and CDR2 YYEKEE (reference sequence). The CDR3 protein is CASSLVGLENSPLHF. In DNA form, the CDR3 reads TGTGCCAGCAGCTTGGTCGGGCTTGAGAATTCACCCCTCCACTTT. The entire variable domain, with the rest obtained from reference TRBV5-5 and TRBJ1-6, is as follows: DAGVTQSPTHLIKTRGQQVTLRCSPISGHKSVSWYQQVLGQGPQFIFQYYEKEERGRGNFPDRFSARQFPNYSSELNVNALLLGDSALYLCASSLVGLENSPLHFGNGTRLTVT.

The chain recombines TRBV5-1 with TRBJ2-1; 7 bases align to TRBD1. The germline V gene encodes CDR1 SGHRS and CDR2 YFSETQ. The J segment lost 3 bases and the V segment lost 7 bases, leaving 4 bases of the junction unmatched. CDR3 length: 13 residues. For the CDR3, the DNA is TGCGCCAGCCGGACAGGAAGCTACAATGAGCAGTTCTTC. It is translated as CASRTGSYNEQFF.

This rearrangement joins TRBV27 to TRBJ2-4; D is possibly TRBD2 (6 bases). The CDR3 covers 14 residues. V was clipped by 1 base and J by 9 bases, with 13 bases between them. Germline lookup yields CDR1 MNHEY and CDR2 SMNVEV (reference sequence). CDR3 amino acids: CASSLLGGAGIQYF. CDR3 sequence (DNA): TGTGCCAGCAGTTTATTAGGCGGGGCGGGCATTCAGTACTTC.

The genes are TRBV27 and TRBJ1-1; no clear D. Trimming pared 5 bases from V and 4 bases from J, leaving 11 bases between. The CDR3 runs 13 residues. Germline assignment: CDR1 MNHEY and CDR2 SMNVEV (reference sequence). In DNA, the CDR3 is TGTGCCAGCAGTCAAAAGGGTACCACTGAAGCTTTCTTT. This codes for CASSQKGTTEAFF.

V and J are TRBV2 and TRBJ1-5; no clear D gene. CDR1 and CDR2 from the germline V gene are SNHLY and FYNNEI. Trimming left V 7 bases short and J 7 bases short, with 14 bases between. CDR3 length: 13 residues. The CDR3 DNA sequence: TGTGCCAGCACCATCGGCCTGGGACAGCCCCAGCATTTT. It translates to CASTIGLGQPQHF.

The J gene is TRBJ2-5, the V gene TRBV7-2; either TRBD1 or TRBD2 may fit D (6 bases each). The length of the CDR3 is 18 residues. The germline V and J ends were trimmed by 6 bases and 4 bases, with 27 bases remaining between them. Germline-derived CDR1 and CDR2 are SGHTA and FQGNSA. This CDR3 reads CASSQGGLGLQRLETQYF. CDR3 coding DNA: TGTGCCAGCAGTCAAGGGGGGTTGGGGCTTCAACGCCTAGAGACCCAGTACTTC.

The chain employs TRBV7-2 and TRBJ2-2, with D possibly being TRBD1 (5 bases). The V gene lost 4 bases and the J gene lost 4 bases, with 10 bases spanning the gap. The germline CDR1 and CDR2 sequences are SGHTA and FQGNSA. This CDR3 spans 14 amino acids. CDR3 coding DNA: TGTGCCAGCAGCTCGCGACAGTCCACCGGGGAGCTGTTTTTT. This codes for CASSSRQSTGELFF.

V usage is TRBV6-1 and J usage is TRBJ1-1; maybe TRBD1 (5 bases). The V gene's germline CDR1 is MNHNS and CDR2 SASEGT. This CDR3 contains 14 residues. Trimming shortened V by 4 bases and J by 1 base, and 10 bases separated the two germline ends. The CDR3 bases are TGTGCCAGCAGTGTCATGACAGAGAACACTGAAGCTTTCTTT. This codes for CASSVMTENTEAFF.

This sequence joins TRBV30 and TRBJ1-5; weak D call: TRBD1 (6 bases). Trimming pared 4 bases from V and 6 bases from J, leaving 10 bases between. The germline gives CDR1 GTSNPN, CDR2 SVGIG (reference sequence). This CDR3 has 12 amino acids. The CDR3 DNA reads TGTGCCTGGAACAGGGACGGTCAGCCCCAGCATTTT. As protein: CAWNRDGQPQHF.

This chain connects TRBV19 to TRBJ2-5; 12 nucleotides line up with TRBD2. V trimming: 3 bases; J trimming: 2 bases; junction bases outside the gene matches: 10. Germline CDR1 reads LNHDA; CDR2 reads SQIVND (reference sequence). CDR3 length equals 18 residues. Written as DNA, the CDR3 is TGTGCCAGTAGTATGGTCCTAGCGGGGGGGAGAACGCAAGAGACCCAGTACTTC. Translated: CASSMVLAGGRTQETQYF. Combining the CDR3 with reference TRBV19 and TRBJ2-5 gives the whole variable domain DGGITQSPKYLFRKEGQNVTLSCEQNLNHDAMYWYRQDPGQGLRLIYYSQIVNDFQKGDIAEGYSVSREKKESFPLTVTSAQKNPTAFYLCASSMVLAGGRTQETQYFGPGTRLLVL.

The rearrangement links TRBV28 to TRBJ2-5; 8 bases match TRBD1. The germline V gene has CDR1 MDHEN and CDR2 SYDVKM. The CDR3 totals 16 residues. V was pared by 3 bases and J by 4 bases, with 10 bases of the junction left unmatched. The CDR3 bases are TGTGCCAGCAGTTTGGGCAGGGGGCCCTCTACAGAGACCCAGTACTTC. It translates to CASSLGRGPSTETQYF.

The genes are TRBV7-8 and TRBJ1-3; possibly TRBD1 for D (6 bases). V lost 4 bases, J lost 4 bases, and 11 bases lay in between. The CDR3 loop spans 14 amino acids. Germline loops: CDR1 SGHVS, CDR2 FQNEAQ. CDR3 protein: CASSSRGAGNTIYF. CDR3 coding DNA: TGTGCCAGCAGCTCCCGGGGGGCCGGAAACACCATATATTTT.

The V and J genes are TRBV29-1 and TRBJ2-2, with a weak D call TRBD2 (6 bases). The V and J ends lost 5 bases and 0 bases respectively, with 10 bases between them. Germline V gene lookup returns CDR1 SQVTM and CDR2 ANQGSEA. The length of the CDR3 is 14 residues. The CDR3 loop is CSVFQRANTGELFF. The CDR3 DNA follows: TGCAGCGTTTTCCAGCGGGCGAACACCGGGGAGCTGTTTTTT.

This clone was detected only once. The rearrangement joins TRBV19 to TRBJ1-4, with TRBD1 matching 10 bases. Germline CDR1 LNHDA, CDR2 SQIVND (reference sequence). V gave up 5 bases and J gave up 10 bases; unmatched junction bases: 16. CDR3 length: 17 amino acids. The CDR3 DNA reads as TGTGCCAGTAGTTCGTCCCGACAGGGGGCGGCCGGTGGAAAACTGTTTTTT. It encodes CASSSSRQGAAGGKLFF. The full variable domain, rest sourced from reference TRBV19 and TRBJ1-4, is DGGITQSPKYLFRKEGQNVTLSCEQNLNHDAMYWYRQDPGQGLRLIYYSQIVNDFQKGDIAEGYSVSREKKESFPLTVTSAQKNPTAFYLCASSSSRQGAAGGKLFFGSGTQLSVL.

The chain employs TRBV11-2 and TRBJ2-2, with no clear D. Germline V gene data show CDR1 as SGHAT and CDR2 as FQNNGV. The ends were cut back, 0 bases at V and 4 bases at J, with 3 bases in the middle. The CDR3 has 13 residues. The CDR3 here is CASSLEPTGELFF. DNA of the CDR3: TGTGCCAGCAGCTTAGAGCCCACCGGGGAGCTGTTTTTT.

V usage is TRBV7-2 and J usage is TRBJ1-6; TRBD1 might be the D (5 bases). Trimming took 4 bases from V and 15 from J, leaving 13 bases between them. This CDR3 region has 12 residues. Germline V CDR1 and CDR2: SGHTA, FQGNSA. CDR3 sequence reads: CASSYDQGLLHF. CDR3 nucleotides: TGTGCCAGCAGCTATGACCAGGGCCTCCTCCACTTT.

This clone was observed a single time. The V call is TRBV4-2, the J call TRBJ2-2; 9 nucleotides line up with TRBD2. Per the germline V gene, CDR1 is LGHNA and CDR2 is YNFKEQ. This CDR3 contains 16 residues. Germline trimming cut 0 bases from V and 6 bases from J; bases unmatched to any gene: 5. CDR3 in DNA: TGTGCCAGCAGCCAAGATCAGAGCGGGGGGCCCGGGGAGCTGTTTTTT. As protein: CASSQDQSGGPGELFF.

CDR3 sequence reads: CASSTRGSGEGDTQYF. As DNA, the CDR3 is TGTGCCAGCAGCACCCGGGGATCCGGGGAGGGGGATACGCAGTATTTT. The J gene is TRBJ2-3, the V gene TRBV21-1; the D call TRBD2 from the table was never checked on the DNA. TRBV21-1 is an annotated pseudogene. This CDR3 is 16 amino acids long.

The CDR3 is CASSFDLNEQFF. CDR3 nucleotides: TGTGCCAGCAGTTTTGACCTCAATGAGCAGTTCTTC. The chain is built from TRBV27 and TRBJ2-1, with unresolved D. V was trimmed by 3 bases and J by 6 bases, leaving 6 bases between them. From germline, CDR1 is MNHEY and CDR2 SMNVEV (reference sequence). This CDR3 is 12 amino acids long.

The chain is built from TRBV5-1 and TRBJ1-1; 8 nucleotides align to TRBD1. The CDR3 runs 14 residues. V lost 4 bases, J lost 4 bases, and 6 bases stayed unmatched. Germline V gene sequence: CDR1 SGHRS, CDR2 YFSETQ. The DNA of the CDR3 is TGCGCCAGCAGCAACGACAGGGGATCCACTGAAGCTTTCTTT. Its protein product is CASSNDRGSTEAFF.

This chain links TRBV5-6 with TRBJ1-2; D is perhaps TRBD1 (6 bases). The V and J ends lost 1 base and 8 bases respectively, with 15 bases between them. The CDR3 totals 14 residues. The germline CDR1 and CDR2 sequences are SGHDT and YYEEEE. CDR3 residues: CASSLRGTGSGYTF. CDR3 bases: TGTGCCAGCAGCTTGAGGGGGACGGGGAGCGGCTACACCTTC.